This TCR beta chain was found in a study of CD8 T cells in ankylosing spondylitis. The table lists this clonotype with a few counts. MiXCR, run by TCRdb on the 5' RACE reads, gives a single entry per CDR3 protein. The repertoire holds about 340,000 distinct CDR3 sequences, with roughly 14% as singletons. The sample consisted of blood, either unsorted or a sorted T cell fraction (not recorded which). The clonotype comes from a male donor with ankylosing spondylitis or in good health (not recorded which).

CDR3 region: CSVQDRASGRYTYEQYF. The CDR3, as DNA: TGCAGTGTACAGGATCGGGCTAGCGGGAGATATACCTACGAGCAGTACTTC. The chain combines TRBV20-1 with TRBJ2-7; TRBD2 aligns across 10 bases. Germline V gene data show CDR1 as DFQATT and CDR2 as SNEGSKA (reference sequence). The CDR3 is 17 amino acids. The V gene end was trimmed by 7 bases and the J gene end by 2 bases; junction bases not matched to a gene: 17.